This record covers a single TCR beta chain. The sample comes from a study of T cell responses to AZD1222 COVID-19 vaccine. The data were produced by immunoSEQ multiplex PCR, yet TCRdb's version contains in-frame clones alone and is incomplete. This sample carries under 200,000 clones, roughly 90% of them seen once, and the ten largest clones take around 4.5%. Trimming removed 4 bases from V and 4 bases from J; junction bases left unmatched: 3. The CDR3 extends over 14 amino acids. Germline V gives CDR1 SGHDT, CDR2 YYEEEE. The sequencing here drew on peripheral blood, taken 28 days after the second AZD1222 dose. The chain employs TRBV5-6 and TRBJ2-5; 11 bases map to TRBD1. This clonotype was obtained from an adult who received the AZD1222 COVID-19 vaccine. CDR3 sequence reads: CASSPGQGGETQYF. The CDR3, as DNA: TGTGCCAGCAGCCCGGGACAGGGGGGAGAGACCCAGTACTTC.